This T cell receptor beta chain was recorded in a study of early T cells in non-severe SARS-CoV-2 infection (dated by TCRdb to the early 2020s). Context from the whole study: Because TCR sequencing was done on bulk RNA from unsorted whole blood, the alpha and beta chains could not be paired.

The research as a whole found: VDJdb matching was skewed toward anti-spike CD8 responses and likely underestimated virus-specific expansions by missing private and CD4 specificities.

This was a case-control study nested in a cohort of healthcare workers in London, UK, who had nasopharyngeal swab PCR tests and blood samples taken every week. Between 23 and 31 March 2020, the week of the UK lockdown, healthcare workers were enrolled and then followed up weekly for as long as 16 weeks. To prepare the library, 5' RACE was applied. The listed sequencing device is NextSeq 500. The TCR library protocol attached unique molecular identifiers to individual cDNA molecules to correct for sequencing error and PCR bias. Sequencing covered both TCR alpha and beta chains, and within each sample the abundances of alpha and beta sequences were tightly co-correlated. The paper's data handling went like this. Decombinator V4 was used to annotate the V gene, J gene and CDR3 of the TCR sequences. Expanded TCRs were defined as changing significantly between any two time points under a Poisson model with p below 0.0001. TCR abundances were normalised to the total number of TCRs sequenced in each sample and reported as counts per million. TRAV1-2 paired with TRAJ12, TRAJ20 or TRAJ33 defined MAIT TCRs, while TRAV10 paired with TRAJ18 defined iNKT TCRs. VDJdb, accessed 1 November 2021, was searched for CMV, EBV and SARS-CoV-2 annotated TCRs, with TCRs annotated for multiple antigens excluded. TCRdb took the public reads, trimmed them with fastp at Q25, ran MiXCR for clone calling and kept in-frame beta chains. Every entry covers one CDR3 protein and lists the most common genes and DNA from its rows. Clone size and V and J calls follow TCRdb, not the original study. The sample table records 60,000 to 75,000 distinct CDR3 sequences; approximately 12% of these occur just once. Together, the top ten hold 6% to 7% of the sample.

This clonotype was detected ten times or more. Its antigen remains unidentified. No qualities accompany the bases; no much larger clone lies one base away. Including the terminal cysteine and phenylalanine, the CDR3 comprises 15 residues. Only the CDR3 DNA is retained, 45 bases long and in frame from the first base. The germline V gene (reference sequence) provides CDR1 SEHNR and CDR2 FQNEAQ. Deletion took 3 bases off V and 5 bases off J, with a span of 14 bases between the germline ends. The V and J genes are TRBV7-9 and TRBJ2-1; the D gene may be TRBD1 or TRBD2, since each aligns over 5 bases. The TCR comes from an adult who was a healthcare worker with PCR-confirmed SARS-CoV-2 infection or an uninfected control (not recorded which). The sequencing input was whole blood. The nucleotide sequence is given as TGTGCCAGCAGCTTCTCTGGGGGTCCCCACAATGAGCAGTTCTTC. Translation gives CASSFSGGPHNEQFF. Extended through the reference TRBV7-9 and TRBJ2-1 proteins, this CDR3 yields the full variable domain: DTGVSQNPRHKITKRGQNVTFRCDPISEHNRLYWYRQTLGQGPEFLTYFQNEAQLEKSRLLSDRFSAERPKGSFSTLEIQRTEQGDSAMYLCASSFSGGPHNEQFFGPGTRLTVL.